These 3 T cell receptor beta chains came from one sample sequenced in a study of glioma-infiltrating T cells. Amplification of TCR alpha and beta CDR3 regions from RNA used iRepertoire nested multiplex PCR. MiXCR, run by TCRdb on the multiplex PCR reads, gives a single entry per CDR3 protein. The sample yields about 130,000 distinct CDR3 sequences, approximately 25% seen once. Sequencing was done on a sample of glioma tissue, nonneoplastic brain tissue, or PBMCs (not recorded which). The source of these receptors is a human donor with low-grade glioma or glioblastoma, undergoing nonglioma brain surgery, or in good health (not recorded which).

CDR3 loop: CASGLVPGPTEAFF. DNA for the CDR3: TGTGCTAGTGGTTTGGTACCCGGGCCCACTGAAGCTTTCTTT. The gene calls are TRBV12-5 and TRBJ1-1; D gene unclear. The CDR3 has 14 amino acids. Per the germline V gene, CDR1 is LGHNT and CDR2 is FRNRAP. Deletions cut 0 bases from V and 4 bases from J, with 9 bases between.

This clonotype was seen more than once but under ten times. Possible read error: a much larger clone is one base away. The chain couples TRBV15 to TRBJ1-2, with D tentatively TRBD1 (5 bases). The germline gives CDR1 LNHNV, CDR2 YYDKDF (reference sequence). This CDR3 has 13 residues. CDR3 coding DNA: TGTGCCACCAGCGGAGATGGGGCAAATGGCTACACCTTC. This encodes CATSGDGANGYTF.

This clonotype was recorded at least ten times. V and J are TRBV20-1 and TRBJ2-7; 9 nucleotides align to TRBD2. The CDR3 is 14 amino acids. J was trimmed by 6 bases and V by 2 bases; bases with no gene match: 8. Germline CDR1 and CDR2: DFQATT and SNEGSKA (reference sequence). CDR3 loop: CSARLVSGSGEQYF. Written as DNA, the CDR3 is TGCAGTGCTAGATTAGTTAGCGGGAGTGGCGAGCAGTACTTC.